Included here is one T cell receptor (beta chain) sequence, with context. The antigen is undetermined. Researchers attached unique molecular identifiers to individual cDNA molecules. TCRdb re-called the 5' RACE reads with MiXCR, one entry per CDR3 protein. In the table there are more than 60,000 distinct CDR3 sequences, about 10% of which are singletons. The data derive from a study of early T cells in non-severe SARS-CoV-2 infection. Study-wide results and caveats: Anti-spike CD8 responses were favored by VDJdb matching, which missed private and CD4 specificities.

Germline assignment: CDR1 MNHEY and CDR2 SVGAGI. J lost 6 bases, V lost 0 bases, and 8 bases had no gene match. This CDR3 is built from 16 residues. The clonotype originates from an adult who was a healthcare worker with PCR-confirmed SARS-CoV-2 infection or an uninfected control (not recorded which). The chain has TRBV6-5 and TRBJ2-7; TRBD1 matches 10 bases. The sample consisted of whole blood. The CDR3 is CASSYSGTGDTGEQYF. In nucleotides, the CDR3 is TGTGCCAGCAGTTACTCGGGGACAGGGGATACAGGCGAGCAGTACTTC.